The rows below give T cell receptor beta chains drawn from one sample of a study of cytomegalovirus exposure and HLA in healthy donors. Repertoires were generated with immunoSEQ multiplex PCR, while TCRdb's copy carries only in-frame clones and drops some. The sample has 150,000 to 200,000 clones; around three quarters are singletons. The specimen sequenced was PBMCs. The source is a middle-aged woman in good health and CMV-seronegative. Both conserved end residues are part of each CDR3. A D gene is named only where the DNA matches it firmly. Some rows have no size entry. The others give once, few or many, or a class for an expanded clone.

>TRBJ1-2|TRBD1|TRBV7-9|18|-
CASSSYRDSAAIGYGYTF
TGTGCCAGCAGCTCTTACCGGGACAGTGCGGCGATTGGCTATGGCTACACCTTC
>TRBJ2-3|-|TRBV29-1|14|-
CSVTGELGTDTQYF
TGCAGCGTTACTGGGGAGTTGGGAACAGATACGCAGTATTTT
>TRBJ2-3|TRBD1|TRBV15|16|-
CATSRGTGATTDTQYF
TGTGCCACCAGCAGAGGTACAGGGGCGACCACAGATACGCAGTATTTT
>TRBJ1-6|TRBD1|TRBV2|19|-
CASSTQGGRISSYNSPLHF
TGTGCCAGCAGTACTCAAGGGGGCCGAATTAGCTCCTATAATTCACCCCTCCACTTT
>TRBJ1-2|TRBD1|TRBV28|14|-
CASSPAGGAWGYTF
TGTGCCAGCAGTCCGGCAGGGGGCGCATGGGGCTACACCTTC
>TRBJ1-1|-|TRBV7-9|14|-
CASRWDYTNTEAFF
TGTGCCAGCAGGTGGGACTACACGAACACTGAAGCTTTCTTT
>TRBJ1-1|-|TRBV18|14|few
CASSPMTSGTEAFF
TGTGCCAGCTCACCAATGACTAGTGGAACTGAAGCTTTCTTT
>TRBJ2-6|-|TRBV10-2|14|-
CASSSVAGANVLTF
TGCGCCAGCAGTTCGGTAGCTGGGGCCAACGTCCTGACTTTC
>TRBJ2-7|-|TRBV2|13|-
CASSQTLSGEQYF
TGTGCCAGCAGTCAGACTCTGAGTGGCGAGCAGTACTTC
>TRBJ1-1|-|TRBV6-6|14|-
CASTPDSGGTEAFF
TGTGCCAGCACTCCGGACAGTGGCGGCACTGAAGCTTTCTTT
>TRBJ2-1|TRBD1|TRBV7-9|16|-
CASSSSDRGTYNEQFF
TGTGCCAGCAGCTCATCGGACAGGGGAACTTACAATGAGCAGTTCTTC
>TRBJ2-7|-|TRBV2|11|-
CASSVAYEQYF
TGTGCCAGCAGTGTGGCTTACGAGCAGTACTTC
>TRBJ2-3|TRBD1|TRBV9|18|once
CASSRQPNRGMSLDTQYF
TGTGCCAGCAGCAGGCAACCCAACAGGGGCATGTCATTGGATACGCAGTATTTT
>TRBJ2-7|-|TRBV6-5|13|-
CASSYNGGHEQYF
TGTGCCAGCAGTTACAATGGGGGCCACGAGCAGTACTTC
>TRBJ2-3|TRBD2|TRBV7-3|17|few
CASSSATSGGRMDTQYF
TGTGCCAGCAGCTCCGCGACTAGCGGGGGGCGAATGGATACGCAGTATTTT
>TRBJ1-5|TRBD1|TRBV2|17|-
CASSLGQGAVRNQPQHF
TGTGCCAGCAGTTTAGGACAGGGGGCAGTTCGCAATCAGCCCCAGCATTTT
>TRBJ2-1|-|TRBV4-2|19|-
CASSLDLRSPKRAYNEQFF
TGTGCCAGCAGCCTCGACCTTCGTTCCCCCAAGCGGGCCTACAATGAGCAGTTCTTC
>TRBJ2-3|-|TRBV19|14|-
CASISAGYTDTQYF
TGTGCCAGTATAAGTGCGGGATACACAGATACGCAGTATTTT
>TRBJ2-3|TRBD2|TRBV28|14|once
CASTASGSIDTQYF
TGTGCCAGCACCGCTAGCGGGTCTATAGATACGCAGTATTTT
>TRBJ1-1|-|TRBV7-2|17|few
CASSLVGMRNMNTEAFF
TGTGCCAGCAGCTTAGTCGGAATGCGGAACATGAACACTGAAGCTTTCTTT
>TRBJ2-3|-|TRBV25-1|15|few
CASSRQQGITDTQYF
TGTGCCAGCAGTCGTCAACAGGGAATCACAGATACGCAGTATTTT
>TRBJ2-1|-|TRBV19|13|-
CASRKDGEVQQFF
TGTGCCAGTAGAAAGGACGGGGAGGTTCAGCAGTTCTTC
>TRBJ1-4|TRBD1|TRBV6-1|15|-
CASTPTGATNEKLFF
TGTGCCAGCACCCCCACAGGGGCAACTAATGAAAAACTGTTTTTT
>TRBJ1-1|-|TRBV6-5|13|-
CASSYGRDTEAFF
TGTGCCAGCAGTTACGGGAGGGACACTGAAGCTTTCTTT
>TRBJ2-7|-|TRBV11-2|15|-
CASSFAGGGFYEQYF
TGTGCCAGCAGCTTCGCAGGGGGAGGCTTTTACGAGCAGTACTTC
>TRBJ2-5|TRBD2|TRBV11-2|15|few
CASRTFGGAGETQYF
TGTGCCAGCAGAACCTTCGGGGGGGCGGGGGAGACCCAGTACTTC
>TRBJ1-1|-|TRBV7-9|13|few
CASSFLQGTEAFF
TGTGCCAGCAGCTTCCTTCAGGGGACTGAAGCTTTCTTT
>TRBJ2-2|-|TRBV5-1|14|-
CASGGQGNTGELFF
TGCGCCAGCGGGGGCCAGGGCAACACCGGGGAGCTGTTTTTT
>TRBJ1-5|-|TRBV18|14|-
CASSLDRFNQPQHF
TGTGCCAGCTCACTTGACAGGTTTAATCAGCCCCAGCATTTT
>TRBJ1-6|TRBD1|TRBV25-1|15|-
CATMDRGSYNSPLHF
TGTGCCACTATGGACAGGGGCTCCTATAATTCACCCCTCCACTTT
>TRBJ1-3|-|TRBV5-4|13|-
CASSFLSGNTIYF
TGTGCCAGCAGCTTCCTCTCTGGAAACACCATATATTTT
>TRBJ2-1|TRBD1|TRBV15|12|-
CATSRDGTALFF
TGTGCCACCAGCAGAGATGGGACAGCCCTGTTCTTC
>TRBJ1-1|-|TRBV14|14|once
CASSQVGGPFEAFF
TGTGCCAGCAGCCAAGTGGGAGGACCGTTCGAAGCTTTCTTT
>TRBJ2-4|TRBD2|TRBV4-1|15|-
CASSHAGGPGDIQYF
TGCGCCAGCAGCCATGCGGGGGGGCCGGGCGACATTCAGTACTTC